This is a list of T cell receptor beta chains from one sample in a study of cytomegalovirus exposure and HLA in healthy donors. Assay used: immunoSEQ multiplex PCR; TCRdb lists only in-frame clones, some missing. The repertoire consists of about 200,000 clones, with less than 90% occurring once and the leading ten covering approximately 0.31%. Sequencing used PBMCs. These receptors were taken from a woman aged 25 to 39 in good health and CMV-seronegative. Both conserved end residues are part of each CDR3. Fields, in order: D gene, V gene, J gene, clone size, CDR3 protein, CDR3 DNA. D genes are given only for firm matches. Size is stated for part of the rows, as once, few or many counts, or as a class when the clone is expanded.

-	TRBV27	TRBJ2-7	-	CASSLSSGTRVYEQYF	TGTGCCAGCAGTTTATCAAGCGGAACGAGAGTCTACGAGCAGTACTTC
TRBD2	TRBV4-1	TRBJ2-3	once	CASSQTSGSDTQYF	TGCGCCAGCAGCCAGACTAGCGGGAGTGATACGCAGTATTTT
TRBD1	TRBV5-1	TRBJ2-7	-	CASSLGGQGTSYEQYF	TGCGCCAGCAGCTTGGGGGGACAGGGGACCTCCTACGAGCAGTACTTC
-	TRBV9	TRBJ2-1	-	CASSAGEMGYNEQFF	TGTGCCAGCAGCGCGGGGGAAATGGGCTACAATGAGCAGTTCTTC
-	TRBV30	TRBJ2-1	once	CAWSVRWGPGNEQFF	TGTGCCTGGAGTGTACGATGGGGGCCGGGTAATGAGCAGTTCTTC
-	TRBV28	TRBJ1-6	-	CASRSRESSYNSPLHF	TGTGCCAGCAGGTCCCGGGAGAGCTCCTATAATTCACCCCTCCACTTT
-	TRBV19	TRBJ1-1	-	CASSEGVSTEAFF	TGTGCCAGTAGTGAAGGGGTTTCCACTGAAGCTTTCTTT
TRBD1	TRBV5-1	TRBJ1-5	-	CASSLQGAGDQPQHF	TGCGCCAGCAGCCTACAGGGGGCTGGCGATCAGCCCCAGCATTTT
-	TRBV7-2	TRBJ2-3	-	CASSLLERADTQYF	TGTGCCAGCAGCTTACTGGAACGGGCAGATACGCAGTATTTT
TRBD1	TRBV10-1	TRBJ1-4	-	CASPRDRINEKLFF	TGCGCCAGTCCCCGGGACAGAATAAATGAAAAACTGTTTTTT
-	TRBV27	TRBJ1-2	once	CASSLHRDSYGYTF	TGTGCCAGCAGTTTACACCGGGACTCCTATGGCTACACCTTC
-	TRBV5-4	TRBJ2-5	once	CASSLNQGLAETQYF	TGTGCCAGCAGCTTAAACCAGGGTCTCGCAGAGACCCAGTACTTC
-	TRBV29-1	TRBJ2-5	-	CSVVTGSQETQYF	TGCAGCGTTGTGACAGGTTCTCAAGAGACCCAGTACTTC
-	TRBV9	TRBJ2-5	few	CASSEGPGTFQETQYF	TGTGCCAGCAGCGAGGGCCCCGGGACATTCCAAGAGACCCAGTACTTC
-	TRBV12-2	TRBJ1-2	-	CASRFLRRLGLPGGEDYGYTF	TGTGCAAGTCGCTTCCTCCGACGATTAGGGCTTCCCGGAGGGGAAGACTATGGCTACACCTTC
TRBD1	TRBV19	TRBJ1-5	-	CASNPWTGSLSNQPQHF	TGTGCCAGTAACCCATGGACAGGGAGTCTTTCCAATCAGCCCCAGCATTTT
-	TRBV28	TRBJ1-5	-	CASTTGSNQPQHF	TGTGCCAGCACTACAGGGAGCAATCAGCCCCAGCATTTT
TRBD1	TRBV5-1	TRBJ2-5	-	CASSLAGDRAQETQYF	TGCGCCAGCAGCTTGGCTGGAGACAGGGCACAAGAGACCCAGTACTTC
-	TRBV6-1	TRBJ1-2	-	CASREVVSGIWGYTF	TGCGCCAGCAGGGAGGTCGTTTCGGGAATTTGGGGCTACACCTTC
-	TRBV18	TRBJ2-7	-	CASSPADSPLYEQYF	TGTGCCAGCTCACCCGCCGACAGCCCTCTTTACGAGCAGTACTTC
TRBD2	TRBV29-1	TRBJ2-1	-	CSVVLAATSYNEQFF	TGCAGCGTTGTCCTAGCGGCTACATCCTACAATGAGCAGTTCTTC
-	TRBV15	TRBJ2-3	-	CATNDRKGAVTDTQYF	TGTGCCACCAACGACCGCAAAGGGGCCGTAACAGATACGCAGTATTTT
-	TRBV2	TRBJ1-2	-	CASSELTQYGYTF	TGTGCCAGCAGTGAATTAACACAGTATGGCTACACCTTC
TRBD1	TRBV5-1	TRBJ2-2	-	CASSQDRVSGELFF	TGCGCCAGCAGTCAAGACAGGGTCTCCGGGGAGCTGTTTTTT
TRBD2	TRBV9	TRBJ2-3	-	CASSVGGGYDTQYF	TGTGCCAGCAGCGTCGGGGGGGGGTATGATACGCAGTATTTT
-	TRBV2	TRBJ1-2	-	CASSRKRADYGYTF	TGTGCCAGCAGTCGAAAGCGGGCAGACTATGGCTACACCTTC
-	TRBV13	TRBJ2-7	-	CASSAEEEVPYEQYF	TGTGCCAGCAGCGCAGAGGAGGAGGTCCCCTACGAGCAGTACTTC
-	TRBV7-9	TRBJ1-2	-	CASSSLVATYGYTF	TGTGCCAGCAGCTCGCTAGTTGCAACCTATGGCTACACCTTC
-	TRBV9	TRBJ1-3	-	CASSFQGSGNTIYF	TGTGCCAGCAGCTTCCAGGGTTCTGGAAACACCATATATTTT
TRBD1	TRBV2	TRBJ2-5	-	CASKKDRGREETQYF	TGTGCCAGCAAGAAGGACAGGGGGCGTGAAGAGACCCAGTACTTC
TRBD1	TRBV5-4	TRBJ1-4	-	CASSSTGGDEKLFF	TGTGCCAGCAGCTCGACAGGGGGCGATGAAAAACTGTTTTTT
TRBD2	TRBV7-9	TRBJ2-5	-	CASSRGEYQETQYF	TGTGCCAGCAGCCGGGGGGAGTACCAAGAGACCCAGTACTTC
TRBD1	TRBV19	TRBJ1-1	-	CASSKRDRGGTEAFF	TGTGCCAGTAGTAAGCGGGACAGGGGAGGAACTGAAGCTTTCTTT
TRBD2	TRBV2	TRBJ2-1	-	CASSDGLAGGPSNEQFF	TGTGCCAGCAGTGATGGGCTAGCGGGAGGGCCGAGCAATGAGCAGTTCTTC
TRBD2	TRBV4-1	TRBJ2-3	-	CASSRSLVGGAFPDTQYF	TGCGCCAGCAGCCGCTCCCTGGTCGGGGGGGCCTTTCCCGATACGCAGTATTTT
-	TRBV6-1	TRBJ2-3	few	CASSDRRALRGTDTQYF	TGTGCCAGCAGTGATCGCAGGGCCCTAAGGGGCACAGATACGCAGTATTTT
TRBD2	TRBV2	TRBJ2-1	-	CASRLEREGEQFF	TGTGCCAGCAGGTTGGAGCGGGAGGGTGAGCAGTTCTTC
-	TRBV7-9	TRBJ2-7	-	CASSGGTYEQYF	TGTGCCAGCAGCGGAGGGACCTACGAGCAGTACTTC
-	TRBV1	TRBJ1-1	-	CTSSQDRGWVGTEAFF	TGCACCAGCAGCCAAGATAGAGGCTGGGTAGGAACTGAAGCTTTCTTT
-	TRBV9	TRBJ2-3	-	CASSVDSTDTQYF	TGTGCCAGCAGCGTGGACAGTACAGATACGCAGTATTTT
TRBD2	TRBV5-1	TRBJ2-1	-	CASSLGLAGGQDEQFF	TGCGCCAGCAGCTTGGGACTAGCGGGGGGGCAGGATGAGCAGTTCTTC
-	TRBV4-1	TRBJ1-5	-	CASSLGTGNQPQHF	TGCGCCAGCAGCCTGGGTACAGGCAATCAGCCCCAGCATTTT
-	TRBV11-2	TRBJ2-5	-	CASSLPGVETQYF	TGTGCCAGCAGTCTCCCCGGGGTGGAGACCCAGTACTTC
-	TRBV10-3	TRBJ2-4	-	CAISESILENIQYF	TGTGCCATCAGTGAATCCATATTAGAAAACATTCAGTACTTC
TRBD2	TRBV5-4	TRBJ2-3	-	CASSFGTSGSTDTQYF	TGTGCCAGCAGCTTCGGGACTAGCGGGAGCACAGATACGCAGTATTTT
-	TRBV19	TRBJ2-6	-	CASSAASRGSGANVLTF	TGTGCCAGTAGTGCGGCCAGCCGGGGATCTGGGGCCAACGTCCTGACTTTC
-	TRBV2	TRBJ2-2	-	CASRNRLSGGELFF	TGTGCCAGCAGAAACAGGCTCTCCGGCGGGGAGCTGTTTTTT
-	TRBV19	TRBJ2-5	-	CASSLRELKTQYF	TGTGCCAGTAGCCTCCGGGAACTAAAGACCCAGTACTTC
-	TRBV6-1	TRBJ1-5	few	CAALTKGASNQPQHF	TGTGCCGCCCTAACTAAAGGTGCCAGCAATCAGCCCCAGCATTTT
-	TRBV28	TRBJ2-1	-	CASMRGIDEQFF	TGTGCCAGCATGCGGGGCATCGATGAGCAGTTCTTC
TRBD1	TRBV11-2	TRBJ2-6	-	CASSLRQGQVGANVLTF	TGTGCCAGCAGCCTTAGACAGGGCCAAGTGGGGGCCAACGTCCTGACTTTC
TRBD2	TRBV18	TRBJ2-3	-	CASSPREREGWDTQYF	TGTGCCAGCTCACCCCGAGAGCGGGAGGGCTGGGATACGCAGTATTTT
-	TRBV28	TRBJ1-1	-	CASTDFPPWREAFF	TGTGCCAGCACCGACTTCCCTCCTTGGCGAGAAGCTTTCTTT
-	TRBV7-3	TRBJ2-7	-	CASSLGAGGTYEQYF	TGTGCCAGCAGCTTAGGGGCAGGGGGGACCTACGAGCAGTACTTC
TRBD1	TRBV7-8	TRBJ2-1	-	CASTAGQGGYSSYNEQFF	TGTGCCAGCACCGCGGGACAGGGGGGATACAGCTCCTACAATGAGCAGTTCTTC